The 26 T cell receptor beta chains below come from one sample, sequenced in a study of T cells in Graves' hyperthyroidism and ophthalmopathy. From RNA transcripts, TCR beta CDR3 regions were amplified. The HTBI primer set was used in a first-round RT-PCR of the TCR CDR3. Each CDR3 protein gets one entry after TCRdb re-called the multiplex PCR reads with MiXCR. Here the sample spans 200,000 to 250,000 distinct CDR3 sequences, 15% to 20% being singletons. Sequencing input: blood. These receptors originate from a man aged 50 to 59 with Graves' hyperthyroidism.

Comments on this clonotype: A much larger clonotype is one base distant, so this may be a read error. V is TRBV20-1 and J is TRBJ2-7, with TRBD1 matching 7 bases. V was clipped by 5 bases and J by 3 bases; unmatched bases: 1. This CDR3 has 11 residues. Germline V CDR1 and CDR2: DFQATT, SNEGSKA (reference sequence). As DNA, the CDR3 is TGCAGTGCTGACAGGGACTACGAGCAGTACTTC. This sequence encodes CSADRDYEQYF.

This clonotype was seen ten or more times. V usage is TRBV30 and J usage is TRBJ1-5, with D possibly TRBD1 on 5 matching bases. The germline V gene has CDR1 GTSNPN and CDR2 SVGIG (reference sequence). The length of the CDR3 is 14 residues. Trimming removed 3 bases from V and 3 bases from J, with 12 bases in between. The CDR3 loop is CAWSPGGFNQPQHF. The CDR3, as DNA: TGTGCCTGGAGCCCGGGGGGATTCAATCAGCCCCAGCATTTT.

The gene calls are TRBV27 and TRBJ2-1; TRBD2 might be the D (6 bases). This CDR3 has 16 amino acids. Trimming took 2 bases from V and 3 from J, leaving 14 bases between them. Germline V gene lookup returns CDR1 MNHEY and CDR2 SMNVEV (reference sequence). The DNA of the CDR3 is TGTGCCAGCAGTTTACCTCTAGCGCCCTACTACAATGAGCAGTTCTTC. Residues: CASSLPLAPYYNEQFF.

In this sample, this clonotype turned up a few times. A read error may account for a junction end that differs from germline. The CDR3 spells CASQQEYPSHEQYF. Written as DNA, the CDR3 is TGTGCCAGCCAACAGGAGTATCCCTCCCACGAGCAGTACTTC. This rearrangement joins TRBV11-2 to TRBJ2-7, with a possible D match to TRBD1 (5 bases). This CDR3 spans 14 amino acids. Germline loops: CDR1 SGHAT, CDR2 FQNNGV.

The V and J genes are TRBV18 and TRBJ2-5, with D possibly matching TRBD2 (5 bases). The V and J ends lost 9 bases and 5 bases respectively, with 19 bases between them. Per germline, CDR1 KGHSH and CDR2 LQKENI. The CDR3 spans 14 residues. The DNA of the CDR3 is TGTGCCAGTCTTTCGTCCGGGGTAGTGGAGACCCAGTACTTC. Protein: CASLSSGVVETQYF.

This clonotype was recorded a few times. The V call is TRBV12-3 or TRBV12-4, the J call TRBJ2-5; TRBD1 matches 7 bases. CDR3 length equals 15 residues. After removal of 5 bases from V and 5 bases from J, the junction contained 11 bases not matched to a gene. The DNA of the CDR3 is TGTGCCAGCAGTCCCCCCGACAGGGTGTATGAGACCCAGTACTTC. As protein: CASSPPDRVYETQYF.

This clonotype was counted ten times or more. The chain employs TRBV5-5 and TRBJ2-3; D is ambiguous. Germline V gene sequence: CDR1 SGHKS, CDR2 YYEKEE (reference sequence). V was trimmed by 4 bases and J by 6 bases, leaving 9 bases between them. CDR3 length: 12 amino acids. CDR3 sequence: CASSLQMDTQYF. The CDR3 DNA sequence: TGTGCCAGCAGCCTGCAGATGGATACGCAGTATTTT.

This clonotype was recorded at least ten times. The rearrangement uses TRBV18 and TRBJ1-5; a weak D match, TRBD1 (5 bases). The CDR3 has 14 amino acids. Germline assignment: CDR1 KGHSH and CDR2 LQKENI. V dropped 4 bases and J dropped 6 bases, with 13 bases sitting between them. CDR3 sequence: CASSQRDDVQPQHF. The CDR3 nucleotides read TGTGCCAGCTCACAACGGGACGACGTTCAGCCCCAGCATTTT.

The table lists this clonotype with a few counts. A read error may explain this, as a much larger clone is one base away. This chain connects TRBV18 to TRBJ2-5; D is tentatively TRBD1 or TRBD2 (5 bases each). The germline CDR1 and CDR2 sequences are KGHSH and LQKENI. The CDR3 runs to 13 residues. The CDR3 sequence: CASSPRDQETQHF. In DNA, the CDR3 is TGTGCCAGCTCACCCCGGGACCAAGAGACCCAGCACTTC.

Many counts were recorded for this clonotype. V is TRBV3-1 and J is TRBJ2-1, with D maybe TRBD2 (5 bases). The CDR3 is made up of 14 amino acids. The V end was cut by 4 bases, the J end by 4 bases, with 11 bases between. CDR1 is LGHDT and CDR2 is YNNKEL in the germline V gene (reference sequence). CDR3: CASSPPGSYNEQFF. CDR3 DNA sequence: TGTGCCAGCAGCCCCCCGGGAAGTTACAATGAGCAGTTCTTC.

This clonotype was counted many times. The CDR3 loop is CSGWPDPNTEAFF. CDR3 coding DNA: TGCAGCGGTTGGCCGGACCCGAACACTGAAGCTTTCTTT. The chain combines TRBV29-1 with TRBJ1-1, with unresolved D. The V gene's germline CDR1 is SQVTM and CDR2 ANQGSEA. The CDR3 sequence is 13 residues long. V shed 7 bases and J shed 1 base, with 13 bases lying between them.

Many counts were recorded for this clonotype. The genes are TRBV20-1 and TRBJ1-5; D gene ambiguous. The ends were cut back, 0 bases at V and 7 bases at J, with 10 bases in the middle. Germline V lookup: CDR1 DFQATT, CDR2 SNEGSKA (reference sequence). The CDR3 extends over 13 amino acids. CDR3 sequence: CSARDRVTQPQHF. In DNA, the CDR3 is TGCAGTGCTAGAGATCGGGTAACACAGCCCCAGCATTTT.

This clonotype has ten or more counts. The chain links TRBV12-3 or TRBV12-4 to TRBJ2-5, with D perhaps TRBD1 or TRBD2 (5 bases each). The CDR3 covers 14 residues. Trimming removed 3 bases from V and 2 bases from J, with 10 bases in between. The DNA of the CDR3 is TGTGCCAGCAGTTTCTCGGGGCTGCAAGAGACCCAGTACTTC. Translation: CASSFSGLQETQYF.

The sample holds many counts of this clonotype. CDR3: CASSLTASSYNEQFF. CDR3 in DNA: TGCGCCAGCAGCTTGACGGCGAGCTCCTACAATGAGCAGTTCTTC. The V and J genes are TRBV5-1 and TRBJ2-1; D ambiguous. Between the trimmed V and J ends, which lost 1 base and 0 bases, there was a span of 8 bases. Germline values: CDR1 SGHRS, CDR2 YFSETQ. The CDR3 contains 15 residues.

This chain joins TRBV28 and TRBJ2-4, with 8 bases aligning to TRBD1. The germline gives CDR1 MDHEN, CDR2 SYDVKM. The trim removed 4 bases at V and 8 bases at J, leaving 13 bases unmatched. CDR3 length: 16 residues. CDR3 sequence (DNA): TGTGCCAGCAGTTCCGGACAGGGACAAATGGCGGACATTCAGTACTTC. Its protein product is CASSSGQGQMADIQYF.

This chain joins TRBV11-1 and TRBJ2-5; weak D call: TRBD2 (6 bases). Trimming left V 5 bases short and J 5 bases short, with 9 bases between. The CDR3 length is 12 residues. Germline loops: CDR1 SGHAT, CDR2 FQDESV (reference sequence). The CDR3 here is CASSPRGETQYF. CDR3 in DNA: TGTGCCAGCAGCCCTCGGGGGGAGACCCAGTACTTC.

The chain employs TRBV19 and TRBJ2-7; D tentatively fits TRBD1 or TRBD2 (5 bases each). The CDR3 is 15 amino acids. The germline V and J ends were trimmed by 5 bases and 4 bases, with 18 bases remaining between them. CDR1 is LNHDA and CDR2 is SQIVND in the germline V gene (reference sequence). The CDR3 DNA is TGTGCCAGTAGTCCCCGGACCAGAGGGGTATACGAGCAGTACTTC. It specifies CASSPRTRGVYEQYF.

This clonotype was seen at least ten times. This rearrangement joins TRBV7-9 to TRBJ2-1, with 14 bases that match TRBD2. The CDR3 is 14 amino acids. The germline CDR1 and CDR2 sequences are SEHNR and FQNEAQ (reference sequence). Trimming took 8 bases from V and 11 from J; bases not matched to a gene: 8. The CDR3 coding sequence is TGTGCCAGCCTCGGGACTAGCGGGAGCGCACAGCAGTTCTTC. Its translation: CASLGTSGSAQQFF. Combining the CDR3 with reference TRBV7-9 and TRBJ2-1 gives the whole variable domain DTGVSQNPRHKITKRGQNVTFRCDPISEHNRLYWYRQTLGQGPEFLTYFQNEAQLEKSRLLSDRFSAERPKGSFSTLEIQRTEQGDSAMYLCASLGTSGSAQQFFGPGTRLTVL.

This clonotype was seen at least ten times. This chain links TRBV5-1 with TRBJ2-1, with D tentatively TRBD2 (7 bases). V lost 0 bases, J lost 10 bases, and 17 bases lay in between. This CDR3 comprises 15 residues. Germline CDR1 is SGHRS and CDR2 is YFSETQ. The CDR3 region is CASSLVASGGGEQFF. CDR3 bases: TGCGCCAGCAGCTTGGTGGCTAGCGGCGGGGGCGAGCAGTTCTTC.

The chain has TRBV4-1 and TRBJ2-7, with 14 nucleotides matching TRBD2. The germline V gene encodes CDR1 MGHRA and CDR2 YSYEKL. The V gene end was trimmed by 5 bases and the J gene end by 4 bases; junction bases not matched to a gene: 7. The CDR3 has 16 amino acids. The chain's CDR3 is CASSEQGLAGEYEQYF. CDR3 coding DNA: TGCGCCAGCAGCGAACAGGGACTAGCGGGAGAATACGAGCAGTACTTC.

This clonotype was detected many times. The chain links TRBV27 to TRBJ2-3; 16 bases map to TRBD2. The germline CDR1 and CDR2 sequences are MNHEY and SMNVEV (reference sequence). There are 19 residues in the CDR3. With 3 bases clipped from V and 2 bases from J, the junction kept 8 bases outside the gene matches. The CDR3 bases are TGTGCCAGCAGTTTCGGGGGACTAGCGGGAGGGTCGAACACAGATACGCAGTATTTT. It encodes CASSFGGLAGGSNTDTQYF.

This clonotype was counted many times. The chain recombines TRBV11-2 with TRBJ2-5; possible D gene TRBD2, 6 bases. The CDR3 length is 14 residues. Trimming took off 5 bases at V and 2 bases at J, with 12 bases between the two ends. The germline V gene encodes CDR1 SGHAT and CDR2 FQNNGV. The DNA for the CDR3 is TGTGCCAGCAGCCCCCCCGGGGGTCAAGAGACCCAGTACTTC. Its protein is CASSPPGGQETQYF.

V usage is TRBV7-9 and J usage is TRBJ1-2; D is perhaps TRBD1 (5 bases). The CDR3 length is 14 residues. V gave up 8 bases and J gave up 8 bases, with 21 bases separating them. Per germline, CDR1 SEHNR and CDR2 FQNEAQ (reference sequence). The CDR3 is CASYEGKSLRGYTF. In DNA form, the CDR3 reads TGTGCCAGCTACGAGGGGAAAAGTCTTCGGGGCTACACCTTC. The variable domain in full, completed from reference TRBV7-9 and TRBJ1-2, reads DTGVSQNPRHKITKRGQNVTFRCDPISEHNRLYWYRQTLGQGPEFLTYFQNEAQLEKSRLLSDRFSAERPKGSFSTLEIQRTEQGDSAMYLCASYEGKSLRGYTFGSGTRLTVV.

Only a few counts were recorded for this clonotype. V gene TRBV20-1 combines with J gene TRBJ2-7; D may be TRBD1 or TRBD2 (5 bases each). CDR1 DFQATT and CDR2 SNEGSKA come from the germline V gene (reference sequence). CDR3 length: 13 residues. Trimming took 5 bases from V and 2 from J, leaving 13 bases between them. The CDR3 spells CSAPRDATYEQYF. The CDR3 coding sequence is TGCAGTGCTCCCAGGGACGCGACCTACGAGCAGTACTTC.

There are many counts of this clonotype. The rearrangement joins TRBV27 to TRBJ2-1, with TRBD2 identical over 9 bases. V was clipped by 2 bases and J by 10 bases; unmatched bases: 9. Germline CDR1 and CDR2: MNHEY and SMNVEV (reference sequence). The CDR3 runs 15 residues. The CDR3 reads CASSLNGGRAWEQFF. The CDR3 DNA reads as TGTGCCAGCAGTTTAAATGGCGGGAGGGCCTGGGAGCAGTTCTTC.

This clonotype was seen many times. V and J are TRBV10-3 and TRBJ2-7; 11 bases match TRBD1. V trimming: 8 bases; J trimming: 4 bases; junction bases outside the gene matches: 7. The CDR3 contains 14 residues. CDR1 and CDR2 from the germline V gene are ENHRY and SYGVKD. The chain's CDR3 is CAIRGQGVLYEQYF. The DNA for the CDR3 is TGTGCCATCCGGGGACAGGGGGTATTATACGAGCAGTACTTC.